The clone carrying this T cell receptor (beta chain) was seen repeatedly, ten times or more. The antigen is unknown. Regarding the study as a whole: Greatest tumor Treg TCR overlap was with tumor naive CD4+ cells.

TCRdb independently ran MiXCR on the 5' RACE reads; one entry per CDR3 protein. The table records 55,000 or so distinct CDR3 sequences, less than 25% of them present only once. CDR3 length equals 14 residues. Germline-derived CDR1 and CDR2 are SGHTA and FQGNSA. Trimming pared 4 bases from V and 3 bases from J, leaving 11 bases between. Treg sorting used a CD4+CD25+CD127-/low gate. Sequencing input: tumor-infiltrating Tregs sorted from the breast tumor. The clonotype was recovered from a female donor with breast cancer. This chain joins TRBV7-2 and TRBJ2-3; D gene unclear. CDR3: CASSSTLGTDTQYF. CDR3 DNA sequence: TGTGCCAGCAGCTCCACACTCGGAACAGATACGCAGTATTTT.